The text below deals with one T cell receptor (beta chain). Its antigen is unknown. Within one base of it there is no much larger clone, and no base qualities were kept. This record comes from a study of cytomegalovirus exposure and HLA in healthy donors (dated by TCRdb to 2017 to 2019). About the full investigation: According to an earlier analysis of 550 to 700 of the donors, about 180 million T cells yielded 120 million or so unique TCR beta sequences and about 300 Gb of sequence data. An early release covering some 640 HLA-typed donors comprised approximately 290 gigabases of sequencing data and tens of millions of unique TCR sequences. The genetic ancestry cluster associated with self-reported Caucasian donors included approximately 85% of the roughly 380 genotyped donors. The aim of the study was to test whether cataloging public T cell receptors could identify signatures of past pathogen exposure. The study profiled the T cell repertoires of more than 500 subjects by immunosequencing and related them to cytomegalovirus serostatus. Besides the first cohort of roughly 640 subjects, a separate validation cohort made up of 120 or so different subjects was used. To predict cytomegalovirus infection status, the study combined high-throughput TCR immunosequencing, statistical association of individual TCRs with disease status, and machine learning. In a later analysis, previously published TCR beta repertoires from 550 to 750 donors were re-analyzed and high-resolution HLA genotyping was added so that TCR occurrence patterns could be studied. Rather than using new phenotypic data, the later analysis identified candidate immune exposures from TCR beta sequences and from how often those sequences occurred across donors. An earlier analysis of about 600 of the donors used high-throughput TCR beta sequencing to judge whether each TCR beta V gene segment behaved as functional or pseudogenic. Donor age, sex, ethnicity and CMV serostatus were compiled together with the repertoire data. Genome-wide SNP genotypes for about 65% of the roughly 700 donors were used in a later genetic analysis, which treated that subset as a discovery cohort. Every repertoire in the discovery cohort had been generated on one and the same sequencing platform. HLA typing included class I and class II loci at four-digit resolution. Typing coverage differed by locus: A, B, C, DRB1 and DQB1 were typed in roughly 620-630 donors, DQA1 in 522, DPA1 in 600 to 610, and DPB1 in about 450. Several DR-DQ haplotypes were treated as single units for association and clustering because of strong linkage in the cohort. On average, over 200,000 unique TCR beta nucleotide sequences were sequenced per donor among several hundred genotyped donors of the cohort, with roughly 18% of those sequences being non-productive. Study-level results and caveats: In a later analysis, about 17,000 TCR beta sequences were associated with specific HLA alleles at a false discovery rate of 0.05. A cluster of highly shared sequence variants was judged likely to be a technical artifact of the sequencing pipeline. In both the original and validation cohorts, the classifier was reported to diagnose cytomegalovirus status with high specificity and sensitivity. The only immune exposure information available for the cohort was CMV serostatus. Because counts were too low, roughly 16 rarely observed V segments, including chromosome 9 orphons, were excluded from the earlier analysis of about 500 of the donors. In an earlier analysis of some 500 of the donors, most TCR beta V segments were observed in productive rearrangements about 87% or about 30% of the time, broadly matching IMGT annotations. Most CMV-associated TCR beta chains appeared to be HLA-restricted in a later analysis, and the HLA associations seemed to be driven largely by CMV exposure. Several of the top co-occurrence clusters appeared to be linked to parvovirus B19, influenza, CMV and Epstein-Barr virus, according to a later analysis. In a later analysis, HLA-associated TCR beta chains were found to be more clonally expanded and to have lower generation probabilities than equally common non-associated chains. Compared with the approximately 700-donor mean, donors in an Asian-associated ancestry cluster had fewer N-insertions in productive TCRs, according to a later genetic analysis. Because HLA typing was missing for some donors at each locus, association tests included only the typed subset. A later genetic analysis associated a missense DCLRE1C variant with V-gene and J-gene trimming of TCR beta chains, and an independent cohort replicated the association. Some IMGT-functional V segments, including TRBV6-2 and TRBV6-3, could not be distinguished by the 87-base-pair reads and were therefore excluded. In vitro tests confirmed that a few of the cytomegalovirus-associated TCR beta chains recognize cytomegalovirus antigens. When HLA alleles, especially DR and DQ, strongly co-occurred, attributing TCR associations to individual alleles was difficult. A further reported finding was that TCR beta sequences accurately predicted the HLA-A and HLA-B alleles for most subjects in the first cohort. Across donors, most TCR sequences were observed very rarely, whereas some public TCRs were present in many individuals. According to a later analysis, TCR association rates differed among HLA loci, with DRB1 alleles showing the most associated TCRs and HLA-C alleles showing the fewest. Linkage disequilibrium might explain the correlated functional status among segregating V segments, but an unknown experimental factor could not be ruled out. A total of 150 or so TCR beta chains were listed by the study as associated with cytomegalovirus. Only TCR beta chains were sequenced in this cohort, and the absence of alpha or paired-chain data limited detectable features. According to the authors, the approach could potentially be generalized to other disease states and immunological phenotypes. Roughly uniform sequencing depth across donors was assumed in presence/absence analyses, although this assumption may not hold.

The cohort comprised some 680 healthy bone marrow donors. All cohort members were sampled while nominally healthy, although unrecorded immune exposures were likely present. The donor was CMV seropositive and belonged to the group of over 250 seropositive cohort members. A peripheral blood sample was provided by each donor, and peripheral blood mononuclear cells were used for TCR beta sequencing. Genomic DNA was extracted from the blood cell samples with the Qiagen DNeasy Blood Extraction Kit. Library creation used the immunoSEQ multiplex PCR assay. A mixture of 60 forward primers for TCR Vbeta segments and 13 reverse primers for TCR Jbeta segments was used in the multiplex PCR. The CDR3 region of rearranged TCR beta genes was amplified from genomic DNA by a multiplex PCR assay. Amplified TCR beta libraries were sequenced as 87-base-pair reads on the Illumina HiSeq System. Processing in the source paper ran as follows. A later analysis tallied 75 million to 85 million unique TCR beta chains across the 700 or so repertoires, and some 12 million of those chains were shared by two or more donors. A nearest-neighbor algorithm error-corrected the raw reads and collapsed the reads into unique sequences, merging closely related sequences to remove PCR and sequencing errors. V, D and J gene segments were assigned by aligning CDR3 sequences to IMGT reference sequences. For a sequence to be retained, at least a six-nucleotide match to both a V gene segment and a J gene segment was required. Rearrangements were called productive when the CDR3 lacked stop codons and stayed in frame with V and J; all others were non-productive. Following IMGT convention, CDR3 was defined as the stretch from the second conserved V-encoded cysteine up to the conserved J-encoded phenylalanine. Sequences without an unambiguous match to a single V gene segment were excluded from the earlier analysis of over 500 of the donors. An earlier analysis of just under 600 of the donors called V segments functional above 56.7% productive rearrangements and segregating when the between-donor standard deviation exceeded 5%. A statistical classification framework was built to diagnose cytomegalovirus status from the catalog of TCR beta chain sequences. In a later analysis, V and J genes were assigned by comparing TCR nucleotide sequences against IMGT/GENE-DB human TR gene sequences. A later analysis assigned CDR3 sequences and most-parsimonious VDJ recombination scenarios with the TCRdist pipeline. In a later analysis, every TCR beta chain was defined by the combination of its CDR3 amino acid sequence and its V-gene family, and reads without a unique V-gene family were dropped. As a way to deal with suspected cross-contamination and a sequencing artifact, a later analysis dropped 592 nucleotide sequences that were highly shared and had low generation probability. In a later analysis, a clonal expansion index for each public chain was calculated from normalized within-repertoire ranks of inferred template counts. Generation probabilities in a later analysis came from a VDJ recombination model fitted to out-of-frame rearrangements, and those results were checked against IGoR. In a later analysis, TCR-TCR, TCR-HLA and TCR-CMV co-occurrence was scored with hypergeometric tests, and a repertoire-size bias correction was applied to TCR pairs. A later analysis estimated false discovery rates by permuting HLA or CMV assignments 20 times. In a later analysis, co-occurring TCRs were grouped using DBSCAN, with TCRdist sequence similarity added in when clustering inside HLA-allele-positive subsets. Co-occurrence clustering excluded repertoires with fewer than 30,000 or more than 120,000 public chains, plus five with anomalous nucleotide sharing. TCRdb mirrors the immuneACCESS table, restricted to in-frame sequences. Some clones are absent from its copies; in checked studies, under half trace to an unresolved V gene, and the reason for the others is unknown. That table furnishes V, J and clone size, whereas the DNA furnished D and trimming. The sample records about 120,000 clones, roughly 70% of which are singletons. The biggest ten clones account for under 5% of the sample.

CDR1 and CDR2 are read off the germline V gene (reference sequence) as GTSNPN and SVGIG. Deletion took 4 bases off V and 7 bases off J, with a span of 8 bases between the germline ends. Measured from the cysteine to the phenylalanine, the CDR3 is 12 residues long. Of all the DNA, just the CDR3 is kept, 36 bases in frame from base 1. The sequenced sample consisted of PBMCs. Recombination linked TRBV30 to TRBJ1-6, with TRBD1 tentatively as D gene (6 bases match). The sequence came from a man aged 35-49 years in good health and CMV-seropositive. CDR3 region: CAWMDRNSPLHF. The sequenced DNA: TGTGCCTGGATGGACAGAAATTCACCCCTCCACTTT.